These 28 T cell receptor beta chains were all obtained from the same sample, sequenced in a study of blood T cell repertoires in COVID-19. Clones were read by immunoSEQ multiplex PCR, and TCRdb kept only the in-frame ones, dropping some. In the table there are 300,000 to 450,000 clones, 85% of which are singletons. Material for sequencing was peripheral blood. These receptors were collected from a woman aged 18-29 years with acute or convalescent COVID-19.

This clone was picked up one time. The chain uses TRBV21-1 and TRBJ2-7; no DNA check was done on the table's D call, TRBD1. TRBV21-1 is tagged as a pseudogene. The CDR3 loop spans 14 amino acids. CDR3 sequence (DNA): TGTGCCAGCAGCCTCCGACAGGGGGCCTACGAGCAGTACTTC. Protein: CASSLRQGAYEQYF.

This clone was detected once. This chain connects TRBV9 to TRBJ2-1; 11 bases match TRBD1. Germline values: CDR1 SGDLS, CDR2 YYNGEE. Trimming removed 3 bases from V and 4 bases from J; junction bases left unmatched: 12. The CDR3 covers 18 residues. CDR3 region: CASSGRVEGQGGYNEQFF. CDR3 coding DNA: TGTGCCAGCAGCGGTAGAGTAGAGGGACAGGGGGGTTACAATGAGCAGTTCTTC.

Many counts were recorded for this clone. The V call is TRBV14, the J call TRBJ2-6, with TRBD2 identical over 8 bases. The junction had 14 bases not matched to a gene; V was cut back by 4 bases and J by 0 bases. There are 20 residues in the CDR3. Germline CDR1 and CDR2: SGHDN and FVKESK. The CDR3 DNA sequence: TGTGCCAGCAGCCCCGCGTTCACAGCGGGAGATTACTCTGGGGCCAACGTCCTGACTTTC. Translation gives CASSPAFTAGDYSGANVLTF.

This clone was counted only a few times. This chain links TRBV12-3 or TRBV12-4 with TRBJ2-7; D possibly corresponds to TRBD1 (5 bases). V lost 8 bases and J lost 2, with 13 bases in between. The CDR3 runs to 13 residues. The CDR3 sequence: CASGYDRAYEQYF. In nucleotides, the CDR3 is TGTGCCAGCGGTTATGACAGAGCCTACGAGCAGTACTTC.

This chain links TRBV9 with TRBJ2-1, with 8 bases fitting TRBD2. Germline V gene sequence: CDR1 SGDLS, CDR2 YYNGEE. This CDR3 region has 15 residues. V dropped 0 bases and J dropped 9; count of bases not matched to a gene: 8. The CDR3 sequence: CASSVDPAGAREQFF. For the CDR3, the DNA is TGTGCCAGCAGCGTAGATCCAGCGGGAGCCCGTGAGCAGTTCTTC.

This clone was seen once. The chain carries TRBV5-6 and TRBJ1-5; TRBD1 matches 9 bases. This CDR3 comprises 17 residues. Germline assignment: CDR1 SGHDT and CDR2 YYEEEE. Losses at the gene ends were 4 bases for V and 5 bases for J; bases not matched to a gene: 13. CDR3 bases: TGTGCCAGCAGCCTCACCGGGACAGGGTTTCCATATCAGCCCCAGCATTTT. Its translation is CASSLTGTGFPYQPQHF.

The chain joins TRBV2 to TRBJ2-7, with D unclear. Between the trimmed V and J ends, which lost 3 bases and 5 bases, there was a span of 26 bases. Germline V gives CDR1 SNHLY, CDR2 FYNNEI. The CDR3 sequence is 18 residues long. The CDR3 DNA is TGTGCCAGCAGTGAGGGCCTTCGGCCCGGCGCCCGAATTGACGAGCAGTACTTC. This codes for CASSEGLRPGARIDEQYF.

The chain uses TRBV12-3 or TRBV12-4 and TRBJ1-5, with D unresolved. CDR3 length: 13 residues. V lost 4 bases to trimming and J lost 7 bases, with 11 bases between them. CDR3 residues: CASSSRPGQPQHF. The DNA of the CDR3 is TGTGCCAGCAGTTCCAGGCCTGGGCAGCCCCAGCATTTT.

The chain employs TRBV18 and TRBJ2-1; the match to TRBD1 covers 7 bases. CDR1 is KGHSH and CDR2 is LQKENI in the germline V gene. CDR3 length: 15 residues. V was clipped by 3 bases and J by 0 bases; unmatched bases: 2. The CDR3 DNA reads as TGTGCCAGCTCACCGGCAGGGGGCTCCTACAATGAGCAGTTCTTC. Residues: CASSPAGGSYNEQFF.

This clone was counted once. The V and J genes are TRBV14 and TRBJ1-5, with D possibly matching TRBD1 (5 bases). CDR3 size: 15 residues. V lost 0 bases and J lost 5, with 11 bases in between. The germline V gene has CDR1 SGHDN and CDR2 FVKESK. The CDR3 region is CASSQDVGRDQPQHF. CDR3 nucleotides: TGTGCCAGCAGCCAAGACGTCGGCAGGGATCAGCCCCAGCATTTT.

This sequence joins TRBV12-3 or TRBV12-4 and TRBJ2-7, with D tentatively TRBD1 (6 bases). Trimming took off 1 base at V and 11 bases at J, with 15 bases between the two ends. The CDR3 has 13 amino acids. The CDR3 DNA sequence: TGTGCCAGCAGTTTAGAAGGCAGGGGAATCGAGTACTTC. Protein sequence: CASSLEGRGIEYF.

This chain's CDR3 is CASTLTGGIYEQYF. In DNA, the CDR3 is TGTGCCAGCACTCTCACAGGGGGCATCTACGAGCAGTACTTC. This chain joins TRBV5-6 and TRBJ2-7; 9 bases align to TRBD1. The V segment lost 6 bases and the J segment 3 bases; nucleotides outside the gene matches: 7. CDR3 length equals 14 residues. The germline CDR1 and CDR2 sequences are SGHDT and YYEEEE.

The chain carries TRBV27 and TRBJ2-3; TRBD2 aligns across 11 bases. The ends lost 5 bases at V and 4 bases at J; junction bases unmatched: 17. Germline-derived CDR1 and CDR2 are MNHEY and SMNVEV (reference sequence). This CDR3 spans 19 amino acids. The DNA of the CDR3 is TGTGCCAGCAGTGACCATAGCCCTACTAGCGGGAGCGTTTCAGATACGCAGTATTTT. This encodes CASSDHSPTSGSVSDTQYF.

V is TRBV6-2 or TRBV6-3 and J is TRBJ2-2; D ambiguous. The V gene's germline CDR1 is MNHEY and CDR2 SVGEGT. The CDR3 loop spans 14 amino acids. V was clipped by 2 bases and J by 4 bases, with 8 bases between them. As DNA, the CDR3 is TGTGCCAGCAGTTACGACTTACTCACCGGGGAGCTGTTTTTT. Translated, it gives CASSYDLLTGELFF.

The chain carries TRBV15 and TRBJ1-4, with D hard to call. V lost 2 bases and J 4 bases, leaving 11 bases between the germline ends. The CDR3 covers 15 residues. The germline V gene encodes CDR1 LNHNV and CDR2 YYDKDF (reference sequence). This chain's CDR3 is CATSRRSESNEKLFF. The CDR3 DNA sequence: TGTGCCACCAGCAGACGGTCGGAGAGTAATGAAAAACTGTTTTTT.

The chain employs TRBV11-2 and TRBJ2-3, with 9 bases that match TRBD2. The CDR3 loop spans 16 amino acids. V trimming: 5 bases; J trimming: 1 base; junction bases outside the gene matches: 7. CDR1 and CDR2 (germline): SGHAT, FQNNGV. Here the CDR3 DNA reads TGTGCCAGCAGCAGGACTAGCGCAGTCGGCACAGATACGCAGTATTTT. Protein product: CASSRTSAVGTDTQYF.

The rearrangement joins TRBV12-3 or TRBV12-4 to TRBJ1-5; possibly TRBD1 for D (6 bases). V dropped 6 bases and J dropped 3 bases, with 9 bases sitting between them. This CDR3 region has 13 residues. The CDR3 nucleotides read TGTGCCAGCAGGCGACAGGACAATCAGCCCCAGCATTTT. It codes for CASRRQDNQPQHF.

This clone was seen a single time. This rearrangement joins TRBV3-1 (or the pseudogene TRBV3-2) to TRBJ2-3, with 7 bases fitting TRBD1. V trimming: 0 bases; J trimming: 3 bases; junction bases outside the gene matches: 6. The CDR3 extends over 16 amino acids. The germline V gene encodes CDR1 LGHDT and CDR2 YNNKEL (reference sequence). This CDR3 is CASSQESGQRTDTQYF. The DNA for the CDR3 is TGTGCCAGCAGCCAAGAATCGGGACAGAGAACAGATACGCAGTATTTT.

The J gene is TRBJ2-1, the V gene TRBV24-1; 10 nucleotides agree with TRBD1. The CDR3 spans 17 residues. Germline V gene sequence: CDR1 KGHDR, CDR2 SFDVKD. V gave up 4 bases and J gave up 1 base; unmatched junction bases: 6. The DNA for the CDR3 is TGTGCCACCAGTGACCATAGGACAGGGGGTTCCTACAATGAGCAGTTCTTC. As protein: CATSDHRTGGSYNEQFF.

The CDR3 loop is CASSRTAGNEQYF. The DNA of the CDR3 is TGTGCCAGCAGCCGGACAGCAGGGAACGAGCAGTACTTC. The rearrangement uses TRBV5-6 and TRBJ2-7, with D perhaps TRBD1 (6 bases). V lost 4 bases and J lost 5, with 13 bases in between. The CDR3 contains 13 residues. Germline values: CDR1 SGHDT, CDR2 YYEEEE.

The chain has TRBV12-5 and TRBJ2-7; 7 positions agree with TRBD1. The length of the CDR3 is 14 residues. V lost 5 bases to trimming and J lost 3 bases; unmatched junction nucleotides: 7. Germline CDR1 reads LGHNT; CDR2 reads FRNRAP. The CDR3 sequence: CASGPRDSSYEQYF. The CDR3 DNA reads TGTGCTAGTGGTCCGAGGGACAGTAGCTACGAGCAGTACTTC.

This clone was detected only once. The rearrangement joins TRBV19 to TRBJ1-1; 7 bases line up with TRBD1. This CDR3 region has 17 residues. The V gene's germline CDR1 is LNHDA and CDR2 SQIVND (reference sequence). V trimming: 3 bases; J trimming: 5 bases; junction bases outside the gene matches: 15. CDR3 sequence: CASSIAPSTGPETEAFF. In DNA form, the CDR3 reads TGTGCCAGTAGTATTGCCCCATCGACAGGGCCTGAGACTGAAGCTTTCTTT.

The chain has TRBV5-6 and TRBJ1-4; D gene uncertain. Germline loops: CDR1 SGHDT, CDR2 YYEEEE. V was cut by 1 base and J by 8 bases, with 12 bases left in between. The CDR3 runs 14 residues. CDR3 amino acids: CASSLTPRGEKLFF. CDR3 in DNA: TGTGCCAGCAGCTTGACACCGCGAGGGGAAAAACTGTTTTTT.

This clone showed up just a few times. The chain couples TRBV6-5 to TRBJ2-7; D is possibly TRBD1 (6 bases). The germline V gene encodes CDR1 MNHEY and CDR2 SVGAGI. The V end was cut by 0 bases, the J end by 3 bases, with 9 bases between. The CDR3 covers 14 residues. The CDR3: CASSYSKGGYEQYF. The CDR3 nucleotides are TGTGCCAGCAGTTACTCGAAAGGGGGCTACGAGCAGTACTTC.

This sequence joins TRBV5-5 and TRBJ2-1; possibly TRBD1 for D (5 bases). The CDR3 contains 11 residues. V was cut by 9 bases and J by 14 bases, with 18 bases left in between. CDR1 is SGHKS, CDR2 YYEKEE, per germline (reference sequence). CDR3 coding DNA: TGTGCCACCACTCTTTCAGGGTGGGAGTTCTTC. As protein: CATTLSGWEFF. The entire variable domain, with the rest obtained from reference TRBV5-5 and TRBJ2-1, is as follows: DAGVTQSPTHLIKTRGQQVTLRCSPISGHKSVSWYQQVLGQGPQFIFQYYEKEERGRGNFPDRFSARQFPNYSSELNVNALLLGDSALYLCATTLSGWEFFGPGTRLTVL.

The rearrangement links TRBV4-1 to TRBJ2-2, with 10 bases aligning to TRBD2. The germline V gene encodes CDR1 MGHRA and CDR2 YSYEKL. The CDR3 contains 18 residues. After removal of 4 bases from V and 5 bases from J, the junction contained 13 bases not matched to a gene. The chain's CDR3 is CASSRIVLAGVGTGELFF. The DNA for the CDR3 is TGCGCCAGCAGCCGAATTGTTCTAGCGGGAGTTGGGACCGGGGAGCTGTTTTTT.

The table lists this clone with a few counts. The genes are TRBV29-1 and TRBJ2-7; 7 nucleotides agree with TRBD2. This CDR3 has 13 amino acids. With V trimmed by 5 bases and J by 5 bases, 9 bases remained unmatched. CDR1 and CDR2 (germline): SQVTM, ANQGSEA. Here the CDR3 reads CSVTPGGGDEQYF. Here the CDR3 DNA reads TGCAGCGTTACCCCGGGAGGAGGGGACGAGCAGTACTTC.

V gene TRBV6-6 combines with J gene TRBJ1-5; tentative D call: TRBD1 (5 bases). V was clipped by 6 bases and J by 0 bases, with 12 bases between them. Germline values: CDR1 MNHNY, CDR2 SVGAGI (reference sequence). CDR3 length equals 15 residues. The CDR3 is CASSPGGVSNQPQHF. The CDR3 nucleotides are TGTGCCAGCAGCCCCGGGGGGGTTAGCAATCAGCCCCAGCATTTT.